This TCR beta chain was sequenced during a study of post-analysis software for immune sequencing data. As regards this clonotype: The antigen is undetermined.

CDR1 LGHDT and CDR2 YNNKEL come from the germline V gene (reference sequence). Trimming left V 0 bases short and J 5 bases short, with 13 bases between. The CDR3 contains 15 residues. TCR beta libraries were prepared from cDNA with unique molecular identifiers. The authors obtained roughly 500,000 cDNA molecules from approximately 0.91 to 9.4 million T cells. TCRdb itself ran the PCR reads through MiXCR, one entry per CDR3 protein. The data show approximately 690,000 distinct CDR3 sequences, with 55% to 70% seen just once and roughly 10% held by the top ten. Study conclusions and caveats: Included in a set of five TRBV segments more frequent in patients than controls were TRBV5-6, TRBV5-1 and TRBV20-1.

This receptor was identified in a girl aged 2 to 10 with multiple sclerosis. The J gene is TRBJ1-1, the V gene TRBV3-1; D perhaps matches TRBD1 (5 bases). Input material: blood. CDR3 in DNA: TGTGCCAGCAGCCAAGACTACGGGGGTTGGACTGAAGCTTTCTTT. This codes for CASSQDYGGWTEAFF.